The next 28 T cell receptor beta chains were all read from a single sample in a study of beta chain features in type 1 diabetes. TCRB transcripts that were expressed got sequenced, as all of the isolated RNA had been reverse transcribed. Sequencing used immunoSEQ multiplex PCR; TCRdb keeps in-frame clones, though not all of them. The repertoire holds 200,000 to 250,000 clones, roughly 10% seen once, with approximately 1.5% in the top ten. The source material was central memory CD4+ T cells from blood. Receptors were obtained from a man between 18 and 29 years old in good health.

This clone has more than one count but fewer than ten. For the CDR3, the DNA is TGTGCCAGCAGTGCAACAGGGGCCCTAGCCAAAAACATTCAGTACTTC. Translated: CASSATGALAKNIQYF. This sequence joins TRBV6-1 and TRBJ2-4, with TRBD1 matching 7 bases. This CDR3 spans 16 amino acids. Germline lookup yields CDR1 MNHNS and CDR2 SASEGT. The V segment lost 4 bases and the J segment 0 bases; nucleotides outside the gene matches: 6.

This clone was found many times. The chain links TRBV13 to TRBJ1-1; no firm D call. V lost 3 bases and J lost 1, with 9 bases in between. The CDR3 is made up of 14 amino acids. From germline, CDR1 is PRHDT and CDR2 FYEKMQ (reference sequence). CDR3: CASSFGGSNTEAFF. CDR3 nucleotide sequence: TGTGCCAGCAGCTTCGGAGGATCGAACACTGAAGCTTTCTTT.

This clone has more than one count but fewer than ten. The chain joins TRBV30 to TRBJ2-1, with 7 bases fitting TRBD1. Germline V gene lookup returns CDR1 GTSNPN and CDR2 SVGIG (reference sequence). The CDR3 is made up of 14 amino acids. V dropped 5 bases and J dropped 2; count of bases not matched to a gene: 6. CDR3 loop: CAWDGTDAYNEQFF. CDR3 coding DNA: TGTGCCTGGGACGGGACAGACGCCTACAATGAGCAGTTCTTC.

This clone was seen a handful of times. The chain joins TRBV7-2 to TRBJ2-3; 9 positions match TRBD2. From germline, CDR1 is SGHTA and CDR2 FQGNSA. After removal of 4 bases from V and 1 base from J, the junction contained 3 bases not matched to a gene. This CDR3 is 15 amino acids long. The chain's CDR3 is CASSSRLAGTDTQYF. The CDR3 DNA is TGTGCCAGCAGCTCCCGACTAGCGGGCACAGATACGCAGTATTTT.

This clone turned up a few times. Distinct nucleotide sequences in the sample also encode this CDR3. V and J are TRBV18 and TRBJ2-5, with D unresolved. Trimming removed 1 base at V and 3 bases at J, with 6 bases between. The germline V gene encodes CDR1 KGHSH and CDR2 LQKENI. The CDR3 spans 13 residues. CDR3 loop: CASSPRREETQYF. In DNA form, the CDR3 reads TGTGCCAGCTCACCACGACGGGAAGAGACCCAGTACTTC.

This clone occurred a few times. The rearrangement joins TRBV6-1 to TRBJ2-7; TRBD2 matches at 9 bases. The germline CDR1 and CDR2 sequences are MNHNS and SASEGT. The CDR3 is 13 amino acids. Unmatched junction bases numbered 7, after V lost 7 bases and J lost 6 bases. The CDR3 bases are TGTGCCAGCACAGGCGGGAGGGCCTCCGAGCAGTACTTC. This encodes CASTGGRASEQYF.

This clone was seen more than once but under ten times. J is TRBJ2-7 and V is TRBV5-1; no reliable D call. The CDR3 is 15 residues long. Between the trimmed V and J ends, which lost 0 bases and 5 bases, there was a span of 15 bases. Germline loops: CDR1 SGHRS, CDR2 YFSETQ. The CDR3 DNA is TGCGCCAGCAGCTTGGAGGTCCGAGAACGGGACGAGCAGTACTTC. This encodes CASSLEVRERDEQYF.

The chain has TRBV4-2 and TRBJ1-5; D not certain. Germline V gene data show CDR1 as LGHNA and CDR2 as YNFKEQ. The CDR3 covers 14 residues. V gave up 1 base and J gave up 8 bases, with 12 bases separating them. Written as DNA, the CDR3 is TGTGCCAGCAGCCAAGGAGGGTTAGAGGAGCCCCAGCATTTT. It translates to CASSQGGLEEPQHF.

This clone came up many times. The J gene is TRBJ1-1, the V gene TRBV13; perhaps TRBD1 as D (5 bases). The CDR3 spans 14 residues. Trimming left V 5 bases short and J 0 bases short, with 10 bases between. Germline V gene lookup returns CDR1 PRHDT and CDR2 FYEKMQ (reference sequence). Here the CDR3 reads CASSRGLVNTEAFF. The CDR3 DNA reads TGTGCCAGCAGCAGGGGACTGGTGAACACTGAAGCTTTCTTT.

This sequence joins TRBV20-1 and TRBJ2-5; D remains unclear. V was trimmed by 6 bases and J by 5 bases, leaving 10 bases between them. The CDR3 extends over 11 amino acids. The V gene's germline CDR1 is DFQATT and CDR2 SNEGSKA (reference sequence). The CDR3 here is CSALGRETQYF. The CDR3 DNA is TGCAGTGCCCTAGGGCGGGAGACCCAGTACTTC.

This clone was observed a handful of times. The chain has TRBV10-3 and TRBJ1-3, with a possible D match to TRBD1 (5 bases). The length of the CDR3 is 14 residues. V lost 4 bases and J lost 4, with 11 bases in between. The V gene's germline CDR1 is ENHRY and CDR2 SYGVKD. CDR3 bases: TGTGCCATCAGTGCCGAGACAGCAGGAAACACCATATATTTT. This sequence encodes CAISAETAGNTIYF.

This clone was recorded many times. The CDR3 loop reads CASSVLEGSETQYF. CDR3 in DNA: TGTGCCAGCAGTGTATTGGAGGGGTCAGAGACCCAGTACTTC. This rearrangement joins TRBV28 to TRBJ2-5, with D perhaps matching TRBD2 (6 bases). Germline V CDR1 and CDR2: MDHEN, SYDVKM. V was cut by 5 bases and J by 4 bases, with 14 bases left in between. This CDR3 is built from 14 residues. Combining the CDR3 with reference TRBV28 and TRBJ2-5 gives the whole variable domain DVKVTQSSRYLVKRTGEKVFLECVQDMDHENMFWYRQDPGLGLRLIYFSYDVKMKEKGDIPEGYSVSREKKERFSLILESASTNQTSMYLCASSVLEGSETQYFGPGTRLLVL.

This clone was counted between two and nine times. The chain carries TRBV9 and TRBJ2-7, with 8 bases identical to TRBD1. With 1 base clipped from V and 5 bases from J, the junction kept 8 bases outside the gene matches. Germline loops: CDR1 SGDLS, CDR2 YYNGEE. The CDR3 covers 15 residues. The chain's CDR3 is CASSVSTGGRNEQYF. CDR3 nucleotides: TGTGCCAGCAGCGTATCAACAGGGGGTAGGAACGAGCAGTACTTC.

V gene TRBV7-2 combines with J gene TRBJ2-7; D unresolved. Germline V gene lookup returns CDR1 SGHTA and CDR2 FQGNSA. The length of the CDR3 is 12 residues. The V end was cut by 8 bases, the J end by 3 bases, with 11 bases between. CDR3 in amino acids: CASGGRGYEQYF. The DNA of the CDR3 is TGTGCCAGCGGCGGCCGAGGCTACGAGCAGTACTTC.

This clone has a handful of counts. The chain combines TRBV18 with TRBJ2-5; possible D gene TRBD1, 6 bases. The CDR3 contains 12 residues. Trimming removed 5 bases at V and 4 bases at J, with 8 bases between. Germline CDR1 KGHSH, CDR2 LQKENI. DNA of the CDR3: TGTGCCAGCTCAAGGACAGCAGAGACCCAGTACTTC. This codes for CASSRTAETQYF.

The chain couples TRBV10-3 to TRBJ1-2; D ambiguous. The germline gives CDR1 ENHRY, CDR2 SYGVKD. The CDR3 totals 14 residues. Trimming left V 0 bases short and J 4 bases short, with 9 bases between. The CDR3 protein is CAISESGSFYGYTF. CDR3 nucleotides: TGTGCCATCAGTGAGTCTGGCAGCTTCTATGGCTACACCTTC.

The chain links TRBV4-1 to TRBJ1-3; D uncertain. Trimming pared 0 bases from V and 1 base from J, leaving 10 bases between. The CDR3 contains 16 residues. The germline V gene encodes CDR1 MGHRA and CDR2 YSYEKL. CDR3 in amino acids: CASSQEGRYSGNTIYF. CDR3 DNA: TGCGCCAGCAGCCAAGAGGGAAGGTATTCTGGAAACACCATATATTTT.

In this sample, this clone turned up many times. V gene TRBV6-1 combines with J gene TRBJ2-5; D is possibly TRBD2 (5 bases). The CDR3 has 17 residues. The V end lost 2 bases, the J end lost 5 bases, and 21 bases lay between the germline ends. Germline assignment: CDR1 MNHNS and CDR2 SASEGT. CDR3 sequence: CASSELKGSAVMETQYF. In DNA form, the CDR3 reads TGTGCCAGCAGTGAATTGAAAGGGAGCGCCGTCATGGAGACCCAGTACTTC.

In DNA form, the CDR3 reads TGTGCCAGCAGCGTAGACAAAGGTCCGGAGACCCAGTACTTC. Translating gives CASSVDKGPETQYF. The chain uses TRBV9 and TRBJ2-5; D gene unclear. V lost 0 bases and J lost 5, with 11 bases in between. The CDR3 has 14 amino acids. Per germline, CDR1 SGDLS and CDR2 YYNGEE. The entire variable domain, with the rest obtained from reference TRBV9 and TRBJ2-5, is as follows: DSGVTQTPKHLITATGQRVTLRCSPRSGDLSVYWYQQSLDQGLQFLIQYYNGEERAKGNILERFSAQQFPDLHSELNLSSLELGDSALYFCASSVDKGPETQYFGPGTRLLVL.

This clone came up once. The V call is TRBV18, the J call TRBJ2-2; 9 nucleotides align to TRBD1. Germline trimming cut 6 bases from V and 5 bases from J; bases unmatched to any gene: 7. Per germline, CDR1 KGHSH and CDR2 LQKENI. The CDR3 has 15 amino acids. The DNA of the CDR3 is TGTGCCAGCTCCCGAGGGACAGGGAGTACCGGGGAGCTGTTTTTT. Protein sequence: CASSRGTGSTGELFF.

This clone was seen many times. The rearrangement uses TRBV2 and TRBJ2-6, with D uncertain. The V end was cut by 4 bases, the J end by 0 bases, with 13 bases between. Germline V lookup: CDR1 SNHLY, CDR2 FYNNEI. The CDR3 loop spans 17 amino acids. The CDR3 loop reads CASSVTQFGSGANVLTF. Written as DNA, the CDR3 is TGTGCCAGCAGTGTTACTCAGTTTGGCTCTGGGGCCAACGTCCTGACTTTC.

The CDR3 nucleotides are TGCGCCAGCAGCTTAGGAGACGGGGACTTACATGAGCAGTTCTTC. The encoded protein is CASSLGDGDLHEQFF. The chain uses TRBV5-1 and TRBJ2-1; weak D call: TRBD2 (6 bases). This CDR3 has 15 amino acids. Trimming stripped 2 bases from V and 8 bases from J, with 17 bases between. Germline CDR1 SGHRS, CDR2 YFSETQ.

This clone occurred a few times. The V and J genes are TRBV19 and TRBJ2-1; D gene ambiguous. Germline V gives CDR1 LNHDA, CDR2 SQIVND (reference sequence). CDR3 length: 13 amino acids. The V and J ends lost 1 base and 7 bases respectively, with 8 bases between them. CDR3 nucleotide sequence: TGTGCCAGTAGTATAGCCAAGTGGAATGAGCAGTTCTTC. It is translated as CASSIAKWNEQFF.

This clone was observed a few times. This sequence joins TRBV10-3 and TRBJ2-3, with D maybe TRBD1 (5 bases). The V end was cut by 2 bases, the J end by 6 bases, with 15 bases between. The germline CDR1 and CDR2 sequences are ENHRY and SYGVKD. The CDR3 runs to 15 residues. For the CDR3, the DNA is TGTGCCATCAGTGAGCCTCTTCGCAAGGGGGATACGCAGTATTTT. Translated: CAISEPLRKGDTQYF.

The CDR3 DNA is TGCAGTGCTAGACAGGACTATGGCTACACCTTC. The encoded protein is CSARQDYGYTF. The V gene is TRBV20-1, the J gene TRBJ1-2; no definite D call. The CDR3 has 11 residues. The V end lost 2 bases, the J end lost 3 bases, and 4 bases lay between the germline ends. CDR1 is DFQATT, CDR2 SNEGSKA, per germline (reference sequence).

The chain uses TRBV25-1 and TRBJ2-3; unclear D gene. Germline V gives CDR1 MGHDK, CDR2 SYGVNS. V shed 6 bases and J shed 0 bases, with 10 bases lying between them. This CDR3 has 14 amino acids. The CDR3 protein is CASRGKSSTDTQYF. CDR3 in DNA: TGTGCCAGCAGGGGCAAATCTAGCACAGATACGCAGTATTTT.

The table lists this clone with many counts. This chain links TRBV25-1 with TRBJ2-5, with D possibly matching TRBD1 (5 bases). Germline values: CDR1 MGHDK, CDR2 SYGVNS. V was clipped by 0 bases and J by 4 bases, with 9 bases between them. This CDR3 is built from 14 residues. For the CDR3, the DNA is TGTGCCAGCAGTGAATACAGGGCCGGAGAGACCCAGTACTTC. It encodes CASSEYRAGETQYF.

This clone was counted a few times. The chain joins TRBV2 to TRBJ2-7; D possibly uses TRBD1 or TRBD2 (6 bases each). The CDR3 sequence is 14 residues long. Germline CDR1 is SNHLY and CDR2 is FYNNEI. V shed 4 bases and J shed 5 bases, with 15 bases lying between them. The CDR3 DNA reads as TGTGCCAGCAGTGCCGGGGGCGACGCCCACGAGCAGTACTTC. Amino acids: CASSAGGDAHEQYF.